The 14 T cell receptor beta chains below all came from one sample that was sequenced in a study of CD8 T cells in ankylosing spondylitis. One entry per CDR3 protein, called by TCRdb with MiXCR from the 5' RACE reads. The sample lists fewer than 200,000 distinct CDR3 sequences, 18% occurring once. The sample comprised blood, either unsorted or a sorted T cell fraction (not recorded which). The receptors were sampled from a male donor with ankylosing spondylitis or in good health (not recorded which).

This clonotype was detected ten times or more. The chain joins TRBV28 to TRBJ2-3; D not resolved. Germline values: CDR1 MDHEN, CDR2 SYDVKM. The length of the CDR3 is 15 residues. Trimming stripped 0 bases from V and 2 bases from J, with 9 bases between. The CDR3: CASSLWGLFTDTQYF. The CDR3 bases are TGTGCCAGCAGTTTATGGGGCTTATTCACAGATACGCAGTATTTT.

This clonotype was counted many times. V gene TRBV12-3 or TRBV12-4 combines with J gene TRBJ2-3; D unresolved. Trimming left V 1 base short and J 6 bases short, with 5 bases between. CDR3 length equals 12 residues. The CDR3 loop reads CASSLVVDTQYF. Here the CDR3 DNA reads TGTGCCAGCAGTTTAGTGGTGGATACGCAGTATTTT.

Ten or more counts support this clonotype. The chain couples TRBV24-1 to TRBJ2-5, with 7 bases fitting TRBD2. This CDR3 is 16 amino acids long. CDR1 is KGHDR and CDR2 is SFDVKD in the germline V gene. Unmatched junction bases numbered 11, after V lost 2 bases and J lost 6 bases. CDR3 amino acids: CATSDSVSGNRQTQYF. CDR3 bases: TGTGCCACCAGTGATTCCGTGAGCGGGAACAGGCAGACCCAGTACTTC.

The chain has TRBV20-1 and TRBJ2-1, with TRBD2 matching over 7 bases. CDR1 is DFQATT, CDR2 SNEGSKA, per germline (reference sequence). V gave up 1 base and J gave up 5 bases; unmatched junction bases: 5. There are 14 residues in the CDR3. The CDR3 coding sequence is TGCAGTGCTAGAGCCCTAGCGGACAACAATGAGCAGTTCTTC. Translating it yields CSARALADNNEQFF.

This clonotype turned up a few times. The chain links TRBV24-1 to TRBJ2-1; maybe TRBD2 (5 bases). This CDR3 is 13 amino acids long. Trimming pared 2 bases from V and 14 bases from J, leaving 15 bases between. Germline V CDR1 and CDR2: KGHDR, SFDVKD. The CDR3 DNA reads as TGTGCCACCAGTGATTGGGCGGGCACAGAAGAGTTCTTC. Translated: CATSDWAGTEEFF.

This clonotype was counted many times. The CDR3 is CSARTGGLYGYTF. CDR3 in DNA: TGCAGTGCCAGGACAGGGGGCCTCTATGGCTACACCTTC. The chain recombines TRBV20-1 with TRBJ1-2; 11 bases fit TRBD1. Germline assignment: CDR1 DFQATT and CDR2 SNEGSKA (reference sequence). V lost 6 bases, J lost 4 bases, and 4 bases stayed unmatched. The CDR3 spans 13 residues.

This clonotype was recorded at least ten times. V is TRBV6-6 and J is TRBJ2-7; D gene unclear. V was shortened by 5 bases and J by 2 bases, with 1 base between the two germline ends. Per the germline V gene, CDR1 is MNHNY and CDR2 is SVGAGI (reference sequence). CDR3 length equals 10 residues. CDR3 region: CASSPYEQYF. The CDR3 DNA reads TGTGCCAGCAGTCCCTACGAGCAGTACTTC.

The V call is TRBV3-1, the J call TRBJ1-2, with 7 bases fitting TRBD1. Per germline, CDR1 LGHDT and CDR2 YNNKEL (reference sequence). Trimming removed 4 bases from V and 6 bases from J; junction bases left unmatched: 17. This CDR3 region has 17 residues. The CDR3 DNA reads TGTGCCAGCAGCCCAAGAGGGACAGCATCGAAACTTGATGGCTACACCTTC. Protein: CASSPRGTASKLDGYTF.

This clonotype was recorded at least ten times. DNA of the CDR3: TGCAGTCCACCCAGAGGGGCTCGAAATGAGCAGTTCTTC. It specifies CSPPRGARNEQFF. This sequence joins TRBV20-1 and TRBJ2-1; D might be TRBD1 or TRBD2, each matching 5 bases. V was pared by 8 bases and J by 7 bases, with 18 bases between. Per the germline V gene, CDR1 is DFQATT and CDR2 is SNEGSKA (reference sequence). The CDR3 sequence is 13 residues long.

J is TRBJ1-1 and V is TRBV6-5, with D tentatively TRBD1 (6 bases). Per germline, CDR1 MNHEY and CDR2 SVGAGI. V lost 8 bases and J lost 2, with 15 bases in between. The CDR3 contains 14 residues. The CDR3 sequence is CASGYRDPNTEAFF. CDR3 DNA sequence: TGTGCCAGCGGCTACAGGGACCCTAACACTGAAGCTTTCTTT.

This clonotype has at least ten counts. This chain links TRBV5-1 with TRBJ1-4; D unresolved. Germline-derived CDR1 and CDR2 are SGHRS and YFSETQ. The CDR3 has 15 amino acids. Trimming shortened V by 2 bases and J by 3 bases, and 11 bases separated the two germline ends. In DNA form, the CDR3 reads TGCGCCAGCAGCTTTGATCGGGGTGCTAATGAAAAACTGTTTTTT. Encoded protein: CASSFDRGANEKLFF. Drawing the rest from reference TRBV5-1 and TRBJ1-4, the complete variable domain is KAGVTQTPRYLIKTRGQQVTLSCSPISGHRSVSWYQQTPGQGLQFLFEYFSETQRNKGNFPGRFSGRQFSNSRSEMNVSTLELGDSALYLCASSFDRGANEKLFFGSGTQLSVL.

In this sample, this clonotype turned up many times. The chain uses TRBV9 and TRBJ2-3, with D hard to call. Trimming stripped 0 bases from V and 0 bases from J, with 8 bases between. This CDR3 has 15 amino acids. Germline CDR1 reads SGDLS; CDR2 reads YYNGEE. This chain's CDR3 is CASSVAPGSTDTQYF. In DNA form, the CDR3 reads TGTGCCAGCAGCGTAGCCCCTGGGAGCACAGATACGCAGTATTTT.

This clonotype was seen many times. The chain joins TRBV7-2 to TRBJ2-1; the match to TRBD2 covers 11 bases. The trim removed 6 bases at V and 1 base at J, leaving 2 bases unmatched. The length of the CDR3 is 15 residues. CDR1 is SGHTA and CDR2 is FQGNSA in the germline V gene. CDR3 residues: CASSGTSGSYNEQFF. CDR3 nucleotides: TGTGCCAGCAGTGGGACTAGCGGATCCTACAATGAGCAGTTCTTC.

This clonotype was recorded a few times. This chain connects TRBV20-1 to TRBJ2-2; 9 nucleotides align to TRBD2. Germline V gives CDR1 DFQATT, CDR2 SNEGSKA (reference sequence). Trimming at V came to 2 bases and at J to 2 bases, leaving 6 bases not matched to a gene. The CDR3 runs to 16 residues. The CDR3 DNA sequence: TGCAGTGCTAGACGGACTAGCGCCCCCAACACCGGGGAGCTGTTTTTT. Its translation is CSARRTSAPNTGELFF.